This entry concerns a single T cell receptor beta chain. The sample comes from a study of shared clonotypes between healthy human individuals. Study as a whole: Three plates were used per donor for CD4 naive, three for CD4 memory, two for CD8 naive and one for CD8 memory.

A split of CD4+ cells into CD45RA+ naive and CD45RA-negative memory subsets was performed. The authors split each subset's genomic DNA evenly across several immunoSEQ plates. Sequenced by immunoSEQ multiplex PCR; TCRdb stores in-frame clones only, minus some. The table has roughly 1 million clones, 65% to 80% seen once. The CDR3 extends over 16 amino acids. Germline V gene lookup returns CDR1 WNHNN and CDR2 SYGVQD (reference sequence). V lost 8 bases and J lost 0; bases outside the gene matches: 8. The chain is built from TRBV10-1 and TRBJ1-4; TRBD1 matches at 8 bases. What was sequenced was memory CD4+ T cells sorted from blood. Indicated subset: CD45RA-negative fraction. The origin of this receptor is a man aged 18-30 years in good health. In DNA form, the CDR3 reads TGCGCCAGCCTAGGACAGGGCTTCGCAACTAATGAAAAACTGTTTTTT. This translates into CASLGQGFATNEKLFF.